This T cell receptor (beta chain) stems from a study of blood T cell repertoires in COVID-19. Study information: Both acute and convalescent COVID-19 samples were obtained from the United States, Italy and Spain. The cDNA or gDNA used as material had been derived from T cells, B-cell-depleted T cells, or PBMCs.

Trimming pared 6 bases from V and 0 bases from J, leaving 13 bases between. The CDR3 extends over 15 amino acids. Germline-derived CDR1 and CDR2 are MNHEY and SMNVEV (reference sequence). Per the original methods: The authors estimated nucleated cell counts from reference gene primer amplification. Method: immunoSEQ multiplex PCR; TCRdb's copy keeps in-frame clones and lacks some. That table supplies the V and J calls and clone size; D and trimming were determined from the DNA. Of approximately 65,000 clones detected, around 90% appear once; the ten largest clones hold approximately 5%. This sequence was found in a human donor in a cohort sampled during active COVID-19. J is TRBJ2-3 and V is TRBV27; weak D call: TRBD1 (6 bases). Sequences were obtained from peripheral blood. Here the CDR3 reads CASSWGQLSTDTQYF. In DNA form, the CDR3 reads TGTGCCAGCAGCTGGGGGCAGCTAAGCACAGATACGCAGTATTTT.